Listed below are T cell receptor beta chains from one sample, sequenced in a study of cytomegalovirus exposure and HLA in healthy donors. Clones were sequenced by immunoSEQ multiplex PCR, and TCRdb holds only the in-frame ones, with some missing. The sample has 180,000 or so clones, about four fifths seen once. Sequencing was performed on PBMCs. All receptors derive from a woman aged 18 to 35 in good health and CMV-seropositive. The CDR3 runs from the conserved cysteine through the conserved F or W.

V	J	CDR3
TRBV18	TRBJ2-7	CASSPPSGQGYEQYF
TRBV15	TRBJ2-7	CATSRSRDRGLEQYF
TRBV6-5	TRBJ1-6	CASTRGQANSPLHF
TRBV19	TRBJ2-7	CASSPPGRAVYEQYF
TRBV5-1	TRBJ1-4	CASSLERATNEKLFF
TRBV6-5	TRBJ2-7	CASLDRDSVFEQYF
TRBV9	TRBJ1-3	CASSVGSAGNTIYF
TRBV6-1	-	CASTRQENSYEQYF
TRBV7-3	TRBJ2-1	CASSLTGGNEQFF
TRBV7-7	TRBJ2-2	CASSFAHGTGELFF
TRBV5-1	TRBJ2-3	CASSFSGGTDTQYF
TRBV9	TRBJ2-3	CASSLSSTDTQYF
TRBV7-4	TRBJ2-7	CASSSTTGKAEQYF